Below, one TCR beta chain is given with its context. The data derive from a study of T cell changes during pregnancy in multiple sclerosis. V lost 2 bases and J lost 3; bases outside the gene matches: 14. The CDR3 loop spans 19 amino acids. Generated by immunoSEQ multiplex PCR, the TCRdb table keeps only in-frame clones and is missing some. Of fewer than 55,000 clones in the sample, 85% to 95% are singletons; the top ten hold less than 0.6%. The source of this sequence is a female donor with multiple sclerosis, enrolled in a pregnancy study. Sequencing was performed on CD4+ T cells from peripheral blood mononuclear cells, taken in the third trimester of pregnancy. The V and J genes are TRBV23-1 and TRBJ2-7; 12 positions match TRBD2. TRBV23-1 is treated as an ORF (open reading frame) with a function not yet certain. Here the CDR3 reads CASSQPPRLAGAIFYEQYF. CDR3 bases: TGCGCCAGCAGTCAACCTCCGCGACTAGCGGGGGCCATCTTCTACGAGCAGTACTTC.